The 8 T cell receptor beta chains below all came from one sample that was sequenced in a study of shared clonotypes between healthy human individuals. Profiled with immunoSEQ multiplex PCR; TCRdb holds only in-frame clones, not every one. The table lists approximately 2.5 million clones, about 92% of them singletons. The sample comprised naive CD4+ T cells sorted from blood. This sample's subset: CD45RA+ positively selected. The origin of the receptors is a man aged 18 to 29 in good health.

CDR3 amino acids: CASSFSGLRGDDEKLFF. DNA for the CDR3: TGTGCCAGCAGTTTTTCCGGTTTAAGAGGGGACGATGAAAAACTGTTTTTT. V and J are TRBV27 and TRBJ1-4; a possible D gene is TRBD1 (5 bases). Trimming left V 3 bases short and J 6 bases short, with 20 bases between. Per the germline V gene, CDR1 is MNHEY and CDR2 is SMNVEV (reference sequence). This CDR3 is built from 17 residues.

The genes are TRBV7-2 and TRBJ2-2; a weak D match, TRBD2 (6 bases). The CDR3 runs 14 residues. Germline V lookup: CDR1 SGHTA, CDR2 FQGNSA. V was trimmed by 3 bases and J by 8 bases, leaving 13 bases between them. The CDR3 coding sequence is TGTGCCAGCAGCTTGGGACTGGTAGGAGGGGAGCTGTTTTTT. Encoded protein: CASSLGLVGGELFF.

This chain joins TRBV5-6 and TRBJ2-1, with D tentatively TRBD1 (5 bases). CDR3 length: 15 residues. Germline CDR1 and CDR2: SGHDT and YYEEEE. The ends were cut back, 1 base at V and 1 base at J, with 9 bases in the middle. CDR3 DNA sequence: TGTGCCAGCAGCTTGACAGGAGCTTCCTACAATGAGCAGTTCTTC. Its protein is CASSLTGASYNEQFF. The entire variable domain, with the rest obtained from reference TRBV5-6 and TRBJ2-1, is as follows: DAGVTQSPTHLIKTRGQQVTLRCSPKSGHDTVSWYQQALGQGPQFIFQYYEEEERQRGNFPDRFSGHQFPNYSSELNVNALLLGDSALYLCASSLTGASYNEQFFGPGTRLTVL.

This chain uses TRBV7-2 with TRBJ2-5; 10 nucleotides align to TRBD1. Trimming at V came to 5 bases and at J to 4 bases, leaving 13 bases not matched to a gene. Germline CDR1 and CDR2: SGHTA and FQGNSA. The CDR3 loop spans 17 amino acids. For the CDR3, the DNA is TGTGCCAGCAGCGCCCTGTTTGACAGGGGGCCGGGAGAGACCCAGTACTTC. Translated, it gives CASSALFDRGPGETQYF.

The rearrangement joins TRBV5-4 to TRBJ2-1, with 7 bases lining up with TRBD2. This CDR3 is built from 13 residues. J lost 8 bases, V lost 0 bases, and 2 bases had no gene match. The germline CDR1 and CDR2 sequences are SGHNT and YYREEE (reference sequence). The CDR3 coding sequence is TGTGCCAGCAGCTTGGGCGGGAGAGATGAGCAGTTCTTC. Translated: CASSLGGRDEQFF.

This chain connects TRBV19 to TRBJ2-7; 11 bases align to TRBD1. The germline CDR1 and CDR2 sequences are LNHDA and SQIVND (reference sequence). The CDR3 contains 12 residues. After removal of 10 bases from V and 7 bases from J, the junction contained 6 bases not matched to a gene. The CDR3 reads CATGQGAGEQYF. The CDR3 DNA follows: TGTGCCACTGGACAGGGGGCAGGAGAGCAGTACTTC.

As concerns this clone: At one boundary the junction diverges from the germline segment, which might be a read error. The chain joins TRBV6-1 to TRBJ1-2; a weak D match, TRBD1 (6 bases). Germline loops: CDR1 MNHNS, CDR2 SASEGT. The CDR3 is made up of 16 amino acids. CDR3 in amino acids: CASREEATGLNYGYTF. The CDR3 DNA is TGTGCCAGCAGGGAAGAGGCGACAGGCCTAAACTATGGCTACACCTTC.

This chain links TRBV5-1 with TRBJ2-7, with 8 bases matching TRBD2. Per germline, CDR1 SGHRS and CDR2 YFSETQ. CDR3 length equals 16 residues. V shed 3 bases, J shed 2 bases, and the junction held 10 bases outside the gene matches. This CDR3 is CASSSSGGALTYEQYF. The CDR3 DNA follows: TGCGCCAGCAGCTCCTCCGGGGGGGCACTTACCTACGAGCAGTACTTC.